These 13 T cell receptor beta chains were sequenced from one sample in a study of human T cells and chemical hapten exposure. In TCRdb, the RACE reads were re-called with MiXCR into one record per CDR3 protein. The sample holds some 90,000 distinct CDR3 sequences, 8.5% seen once. Time point noted: pre-sensitization, week 0. Indicated treatment: therapeutic diphenylcyclopropenone sensitization with weekly scalp DPC. Material: whole blood, obtained in connection with sensitization to the hapten diphenylcyclopropenone (DPC). These receptors were taken from a middle-aged man with alopecia areata. Some clones in this sample may be carry-over from other donors' samples.

This sequence joins TRBV18 and TRBJ1-2; a possible D gene is TRBD1 (5 bases). V lost 8 bases to trimming and J lost 2 bases, with 12 bases between them. The germline gives CDR1 KGHSH, CDR2 LQKENI. This CDR3 region has 13 residues. CDR3 in DNA: TGTGCCAGCCGACGAGAGGGGAACTATGGCTACACCTTC. Protein: CASRREGNYGYTF.

The chain recombines TRBV4-3 with TRBJ1-1; TRBD1 matches at 11 bases. This CDR3 region has 15 residues. V dropped 7 bases and J dropped 5; count of bases not matched to a gene: 9. The germline V gene has CDR1 LGHNA and CDR2 YSLEER. CDR3 sequence (DNA): TGCGCCAGCAACCGGGACAGGGGGTCGGGTACTGAAGCTTTCTTT. Translation: CASNRDRGSGTEAFF.

This clonotype was detected a few times. V and J are TRBV20-1 and TRBJ2-3, with D tentatively TRBD2 (6 bases). CDR3 size: 14 residues. Trimming left V 3 bases short and J 2 bases short, with 12 bases between. CDR1 DFQATT and CDR2 SNEGSKA come from the germline V gene (reference sequence). The CDR3 region is CSASWGDPTDTQYF. CDR3 DNA sequence: TGCAGTGCTAGTTGGGGGGACCCCACAGATACGCAGTATTTT.

Ten or more counts support this clonotype. The J gene is TRBJ1-2, the V gene TRBV28; maybe TRBD1 (5 bases). Trimming took off 10 bases at V and 1 base at J, with 22 bases between the two ends. The CDR3 is made up of 16 amino acids. The germline gives CDR1 MDHEN, CDR2 SYDVKM. The CDR3 bases are TGTGCCATATCGTCCCAGGGAAACACAGATAACTATGGCTACACCTTC. Translated, it gives CAISSQGNTDNYGYTF.

V usage is TRBV7-9 and J usage is TRBJ2-2; no reliable D call. V gave up 6 bases and J gave up 0 bases, with 11 bases separating them. Germline CDR1 is SEHNR and CDR2 is FQNEAQ (reference sequence). The CDR3 runs 15 residues. CDR3 sequence (DNA): TGTGCCAGCAGGAGGACGGCTGCGAACACCGGGGAGCTGTTTTTT. It yields the protein CASRRTAANTGELFF.

On this clonotype itself: This may be a read error, as it is one base from a much larger clone. The chain has TRBV6-2 or TRBV6-3 and TRBJ2-2; TRBD2 agrees at 9 bases. From germline, CDR1 is MNHEY and CDR2 SVGEGT. The CDR3 consists of 15 residues. V was pared by 5 bases and J by 7 bases, with 8 bases of the junction left unmatched. CDR3: CASSPGTSRRGELFF. CDR3 in DNA: TGTGCCAGCAGTCCCGGGACTAGCCGGCGCGGGGAGCTGTTTTTT.

The chain carries TRBV4-3 and TRBJ2-1, with 7 bases matching TRBD2. V shed 2 bases and J 5 bases; nucleotides not matched to a gene: 15. The CDR3 is 18 residues long. Germline V lookup: CDR1 LGHNA, CDR2 YSLEER. The CDR3 reads CASSQTPPGLQSNNEQFF. The CDR3 DNA is TGCGCCAGCAGCCAAACCCCCCCGGGACTACAGAGTAACAATGAGCAGTTCTTC.

The chain employs TRBV5-5 and TRBJ2-5, with TRBD1 matching 10 bases. Germline CDR1 SGHKS, CDR2 YYEKEE (reference sequence). Trimming cost V 2 bases and J 4 bases; bases outside gene matches: 5. The length of the CDR3 is 15 residues. The CDR3 protein is CASSFGTGAGETQYF. CDR3 coding DNA: TGTGCCAGCAGCTTCGGGACAGGGGCTGGAGAGACCCAGTACTTC.

In its sample, this clonotype was seen a few times. The rearrangement joins TRBV29-1 to TRBJ1-5; D remains ambiguous. The CDR3 has 13 residues. V was pared by 6 bases and J by 3 bases, with 12 bases between. CDR1 SQVTM and CDR2 ANQGSEA come from the germline V gene. This chain's CDR3 is CSVGGQLNQPQHF. For the CDR3, the DNA is TGCAGCGTGGGCGGGCAGCTCAATCAGCCCCAGCATTTT.

This clonotype was observed a handful of times. The CDR3 loop reads CASNGASGSGTDTQYF. CDR3 nucleotides: TGTGCCAGCAATGGTGCTAGCGGGAGCGGCACAGATACGCAGTATTTT. The chain carries TRBV6-2 or TRBV6-3 and TRBJ2-3, with 10 bases identical to TRBD2. The CDR3 contains 16 residues. V dropped 7 bases and J dropped 1; count of bases not matched to a gene: 8. CDR1 MNHEY and CDR2 SVGEGT come from the germline V gene.

The rearrangement joins TRBV20-1 to TRBJ2-7; D is tentatively TRBD1 or TRBD2 (6 bases each). Between the trimmed V and J ends, which lost 3 bases and 4 bases, there was a span of 22 bases. Germline V gene sequence: CDR1 DFQATT, CDR2 SNEGSKA (reference sequence). The CDR3 sequence is 16 residues long. The CDR3 region has the DNA TGCAGTGCTAGGAGCACGATGCGGGACACCTTTTACGAGCAGTACTTC. Translated: CSARSTMRDTFYEQYF.

This clonotype was detected a few times. The chain uses TRBV14 and TRBJ1-2; the match to TRBD1 covers 9 bases. Per germline, CDR1 SGHDN and CDR2 FVKESK. The CDR3 is 13 residues long. V lost 4 bases, J lost 6 bases, and 3 bases stayed unmatched. The CDR3 loop is CASSPRTGDGYTF. CDR3 nucleotide sequence: TGTGCCAGCAGCCCCAGGACAGGGGATGGCTACACCTTC.

This clonotype has a handful of counts. The chain uses TRBV29-1 and TRBJ2-5; D remains ambiguous. Germline V gene data show CDR1 as SQVTM and CDR2 as ANQGSEA. CDR3 length: 10 amino acids. The CDR3 spells CAVGLGTQYF. The CDR3 nucleotides read TGCGCGGTCGGGCTGGGGACCCAGTACTTC.